One T cell receptor (beta chain) is described in this entry. Germline V lookup: CDR1 SGHAT, CDR2 FQDESV (reference sequence). V was shortened by 2 bases and J by 5 bases, with 15 bases between the two germline ends. This CDR3 comprises 15 residues. The data derive from a study of early T cells in non-severe SARS-CoV-2 infection. Researchers tagged individual cDNA molecules with unique molecular identifiers. Via MiXCR, TCRdb re-called the 5' RACE reads, giving one row per CDR3 protein. The data contain some 60,000 distinct CDR3 sequences, approximately 12% of them seen just once; the ten biggest clones take up 2.9%.

The specimen was whole blood. The sequence was obtained from an adult who was a healthcare worker with PCR-confirmed SARS-CoV-2 infection or an uninfected control (not recorded which). The chain is built from TRBV11-1 and TRBJ2-5; tentatively, D is TRBD1 (5 bases). CDR3 DNA sequence: TGTGCCAGCAGCTTATTGGGCAGGGTAAAGGAGACCCAGTACTTC. Translation: CASSLLGRVKETQYF. The variable domain in full, with the rest retrieved from reference TRBV11-1 and TRBJ2-5, is EAEVAQSPRYKITEKSQAVAFWCDPISGHATLYWYRQILGQGPELLVQFQDESVVDDSQLPKDRFSAERLKGVDSTLKIQPAELGDSAMYLCASSLLGRVKETQYFGPGTRLLVL.